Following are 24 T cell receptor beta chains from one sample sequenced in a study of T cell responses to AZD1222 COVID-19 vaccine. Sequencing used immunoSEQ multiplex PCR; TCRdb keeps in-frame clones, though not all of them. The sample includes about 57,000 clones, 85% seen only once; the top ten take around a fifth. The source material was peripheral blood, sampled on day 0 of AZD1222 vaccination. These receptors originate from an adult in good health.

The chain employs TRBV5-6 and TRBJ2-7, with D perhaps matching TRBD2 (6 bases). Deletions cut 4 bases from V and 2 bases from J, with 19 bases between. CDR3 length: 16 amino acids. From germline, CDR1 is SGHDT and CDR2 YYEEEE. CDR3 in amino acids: CASSINGGAMTYEQYF. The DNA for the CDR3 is TGTGCCAGCAGCATAAACGGAGGGGCGATGACCTACGAGCAGTACTTC.

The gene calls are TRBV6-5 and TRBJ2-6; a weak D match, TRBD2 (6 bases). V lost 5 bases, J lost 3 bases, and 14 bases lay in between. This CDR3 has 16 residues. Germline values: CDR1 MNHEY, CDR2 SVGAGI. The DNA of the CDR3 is TGTGCCAGCAGTCACTACCGGGGGAGTGGGGCCAACGTCCTGACTTTC. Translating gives CASSHYRGSGANVLTF.

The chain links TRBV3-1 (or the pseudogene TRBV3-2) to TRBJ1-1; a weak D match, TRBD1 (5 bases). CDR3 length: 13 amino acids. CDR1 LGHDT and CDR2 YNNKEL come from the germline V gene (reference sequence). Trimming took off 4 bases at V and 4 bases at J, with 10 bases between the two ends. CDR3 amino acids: CASSPVQGTEAFF. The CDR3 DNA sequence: TGTGCCAGCAGCCCGGTTCAGGGCACTGAAGCTTTCTTT.

CDR3 DNA sequence: TGTGCCAGCAGCTTAAAACGGGCGGATGGCTACACCTTC. The encoded protein is CASSLKRADGYTF. The chain combines TRBV13 with TRBJ1-2; D gene uncertain. Germline lookup yields CDR1 PRHDT and CDR2 FYEKMQ (reference sequence). The CDR3 consists of 13 residues. The V end lost 2 bases, the J end lost 6 bases, and 10 bases lay between the germline ends.

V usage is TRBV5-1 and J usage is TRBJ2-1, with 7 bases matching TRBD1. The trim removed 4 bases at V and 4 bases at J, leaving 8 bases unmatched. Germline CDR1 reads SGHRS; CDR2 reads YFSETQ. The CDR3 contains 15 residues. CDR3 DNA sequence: TGCGCCAGCAGCCCTAGACAGGGCCAATACAATGAGCAGTTCTTC. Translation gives CASSPRQGQYNEQFF.

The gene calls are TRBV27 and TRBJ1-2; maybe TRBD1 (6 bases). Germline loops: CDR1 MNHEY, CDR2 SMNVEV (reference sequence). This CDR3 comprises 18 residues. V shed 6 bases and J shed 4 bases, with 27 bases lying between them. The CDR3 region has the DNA TGTGCCAGCAGAGCCGATTTGGGACATTCACGACTACGCTATGGCTACACCTTC. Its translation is CASRADLGHSRLRYGYTF.

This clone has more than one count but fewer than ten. In DNA, the CDR3 is TGTGCCAGCAGTGCGGGACAGGACTACGAGCAGTACTTC. Encoded protein: CASSAGQDYEQYF. This chain connects TRBV6-2 or TRBV6-3 to TRBJ2-7; 8 nucleotides line up with TRBD1. The germline CDR1 and CDR2 sequences are MNHEY and SVGEGT. The CDR3 loop spans 13 amino acids. Losses at the gene ends were 5 bases for V and 3 bases for J; bases not matched to a gene: 3.

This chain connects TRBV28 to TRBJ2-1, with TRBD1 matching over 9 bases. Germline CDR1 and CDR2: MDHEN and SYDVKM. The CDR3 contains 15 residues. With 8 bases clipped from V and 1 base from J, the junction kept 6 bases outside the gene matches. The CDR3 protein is CASHTGGRSYNEQFF. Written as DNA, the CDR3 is TGTGCCAGCCATACAGGGGGCAGGTCCTACAATGAGCAGTTCTTC. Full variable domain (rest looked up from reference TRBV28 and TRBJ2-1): DVKVTQSSRYLVKRTGEKVFLECVQDMDHENMFWYRQDPGLGLRLIYFSYDVKMKEKGDIPEGYSVSREKKERFSLILESASTNQTSMYLCASHTGGRSYNEQFFGPGTRLTVL.

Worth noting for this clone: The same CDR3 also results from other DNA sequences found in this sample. The CDR3 region has the DNA TGTGCCAGCAGCGTAGAGGGTGTTGGTGGCTACACCTTC. Protein: CASSVEGVGGYTF. This sequence joins TRBV9 and TRBJ1-2; unclear D gene. The CDR3 is 13 residues long. Trimming took off 0 bases at V and 7 bases at J, with 10 bases between the two ends. The germline CDR1 and CDR2 sequences are SGDLS and YYNGEE.

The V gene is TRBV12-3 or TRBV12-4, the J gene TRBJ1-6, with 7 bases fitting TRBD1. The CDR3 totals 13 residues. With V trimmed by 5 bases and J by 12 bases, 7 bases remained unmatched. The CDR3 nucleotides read TGTGCCAGCAGTCCCCGGGACAGCCGACCCCTCCACTTT. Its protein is CASSPRDSRPLHF.

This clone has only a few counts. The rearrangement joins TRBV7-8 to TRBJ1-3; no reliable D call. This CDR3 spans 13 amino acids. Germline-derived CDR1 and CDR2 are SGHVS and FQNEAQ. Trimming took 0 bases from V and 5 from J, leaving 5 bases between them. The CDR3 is CASSLARRNTIYF. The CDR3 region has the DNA TGTGCCAGCAGCTTAGCGAGGAGAAACACCATATATTTT. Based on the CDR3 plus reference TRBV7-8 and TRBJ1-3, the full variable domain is GAGVSQSPRYKVAKRGQDVALRCDPISGHVSLFWYQQALGQGPEFLTYFQNEAQLDKSGLPSDRFFAERPEGSVSTLKIQRTQQEDSAVYLCASSLARRNTIYFGEGSWLTVV.

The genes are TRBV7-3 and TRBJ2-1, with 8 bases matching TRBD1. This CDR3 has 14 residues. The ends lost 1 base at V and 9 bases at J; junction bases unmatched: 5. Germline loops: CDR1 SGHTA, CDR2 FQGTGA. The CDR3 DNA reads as TGTGCCAGCAGCTTAAGCAGGGGGCGGGGTGAGCAGTTCTTC. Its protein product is CASSLSRGRGEQFF. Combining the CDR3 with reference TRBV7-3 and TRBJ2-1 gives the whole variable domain GAGVSQTPSNKVTEKGKYVELRCDPISGHTALYWYRQSLGQGPEFLIYFQGTGAADDSGLPNDRFFAVRPEGSVSTLKIQRTERGDSAVYLCASSLSRGRGEQFFGPGTRLTVL.

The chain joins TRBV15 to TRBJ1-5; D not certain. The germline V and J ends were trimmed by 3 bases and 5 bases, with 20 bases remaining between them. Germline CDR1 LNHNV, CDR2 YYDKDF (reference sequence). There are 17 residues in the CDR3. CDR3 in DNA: TGTGCCACCAGCAGCCACCGGAGAGGGAGGTGGCATCAGCCCCAGCATTTT. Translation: CATSSHRRGRWHQPQHF.

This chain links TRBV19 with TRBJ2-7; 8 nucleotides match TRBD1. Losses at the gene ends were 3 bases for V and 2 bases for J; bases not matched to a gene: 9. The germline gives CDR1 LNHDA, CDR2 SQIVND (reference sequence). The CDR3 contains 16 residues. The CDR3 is CASSMGRGLQAYEQYF. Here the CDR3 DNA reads TGTGCCAGTAGTATGGGCAGGGGGCTCCAGGCCTACGAGCAGTACTTC.

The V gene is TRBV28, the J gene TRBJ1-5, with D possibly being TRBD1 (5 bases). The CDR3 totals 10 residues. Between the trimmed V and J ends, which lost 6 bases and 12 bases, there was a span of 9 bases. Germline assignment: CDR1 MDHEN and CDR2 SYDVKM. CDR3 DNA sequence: TGTGCCAGCAGGGACACGAACCAGCATTTT. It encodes CASRDTNQHF.

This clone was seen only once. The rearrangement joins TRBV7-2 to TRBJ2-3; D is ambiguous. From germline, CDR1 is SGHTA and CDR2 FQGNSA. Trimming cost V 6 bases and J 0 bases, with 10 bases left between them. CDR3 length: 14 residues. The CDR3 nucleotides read TGTGCCAGCAGGTTTTCCTCTAGCACAGATACGCAGTATTTT. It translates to CASRFSSSTDTQYF.

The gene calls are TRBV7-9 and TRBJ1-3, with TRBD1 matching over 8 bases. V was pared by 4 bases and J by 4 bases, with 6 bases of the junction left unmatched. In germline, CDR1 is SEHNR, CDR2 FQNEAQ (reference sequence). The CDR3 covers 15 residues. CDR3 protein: CASSSDRGQGNTIYF. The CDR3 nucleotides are TGTGCCAGCAGCTCAGACAGGGGACAAGGAAACACCATATATTTT.

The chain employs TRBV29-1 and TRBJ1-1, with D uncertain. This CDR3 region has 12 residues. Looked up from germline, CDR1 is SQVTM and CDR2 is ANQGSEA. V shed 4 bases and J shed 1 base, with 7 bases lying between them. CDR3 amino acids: CSVGEGNTEAFF. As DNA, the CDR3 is TGCAGCGTTGGAGAGGGGAACACTGAAGCTTTCTTT.

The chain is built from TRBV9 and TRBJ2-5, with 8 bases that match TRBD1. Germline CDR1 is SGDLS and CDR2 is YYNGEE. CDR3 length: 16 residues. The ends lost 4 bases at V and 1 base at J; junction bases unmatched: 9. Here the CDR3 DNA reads TGTGCCAGCAGCCAAACGGACAGGGCACCCCAAGAGACCCAGTACTTC. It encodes CASSQTDRAPQETQYF. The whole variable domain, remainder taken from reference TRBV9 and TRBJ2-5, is DSGVTQTPKHLITATGQRVTLRCSPRSGDLSVYWYQQSLDQGLQFLIQYYNGEERAKGNILERFSAQQFPDLHSELNLSSLELGDSALYFCASSQTDRAPQETQYFGPGTRLLVL.

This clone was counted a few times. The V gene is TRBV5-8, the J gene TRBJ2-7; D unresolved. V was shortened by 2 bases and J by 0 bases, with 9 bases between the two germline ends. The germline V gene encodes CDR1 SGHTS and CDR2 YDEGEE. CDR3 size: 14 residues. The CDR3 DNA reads TGTGCCAGCAGCTTCCTGCAGACCTCCTACGAGCAGTACTTC. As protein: CASSFLQTSYEQYF. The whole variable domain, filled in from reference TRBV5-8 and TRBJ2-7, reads EAGVTQSPTHLIKTRGQQATLRCSPISGHTSVYWYQQALGLGLQFLLWYDEGEERNRGNFPPRFSGRQFPNYSSELNVNALELEDSALYLCASSFLQTSYEQYFGPGTRLTVT.

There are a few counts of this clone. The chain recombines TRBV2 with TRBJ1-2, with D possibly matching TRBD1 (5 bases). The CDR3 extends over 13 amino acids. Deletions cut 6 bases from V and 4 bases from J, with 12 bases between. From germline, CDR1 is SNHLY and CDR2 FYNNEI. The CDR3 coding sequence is TGTGCCAGCAGCGACAGACCGGCCTATGGCTACACCTTC. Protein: CASSDRPAYGYTF.

In DNA, the CDR3 is TGTGCCTGGGATTCAGGGGTAGGGAATCAGCCCCAGCATTTT. Translated, it gives CAWDSGVGNQPQHF. V is TRBV30 and J is TRBJ1-5, with D possibly being TRBD1 (6 bases). The germline V gene encodes CDR1 GTSNPN and CDR2 SVGIG (reference sequence). Between the trimmed V and J ends, which lost 5 bases and 4 bases, there was a span of 15 bases. The CDR3 is made up of 14 amino acids.

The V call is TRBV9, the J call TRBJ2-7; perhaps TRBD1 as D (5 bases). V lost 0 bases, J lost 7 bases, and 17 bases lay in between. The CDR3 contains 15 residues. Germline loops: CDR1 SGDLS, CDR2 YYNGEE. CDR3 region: CASSVGWKGLSEQYF. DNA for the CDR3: TGTGCCAGCAGCGTAGGGTGGAAGGGGCTATCTGAGCAGTACTTC.

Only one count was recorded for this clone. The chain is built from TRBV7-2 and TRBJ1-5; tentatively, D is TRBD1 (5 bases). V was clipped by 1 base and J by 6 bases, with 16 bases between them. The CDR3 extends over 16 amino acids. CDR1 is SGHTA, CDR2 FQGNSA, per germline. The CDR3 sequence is CASSLVVSRAIQPQHF. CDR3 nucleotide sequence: TGTGCCAGCAGCTTAGTGGTCAGCAGGGCAATTCAGCCCCAGCATTTT.